The 10 T cell receptor beta chains presented below share a single source sample, sequenced in a study of blood T cell repertoires in COVID-19 (dated by TCRdb to the early 2020s). Library preparation used the immunoSEQ multiplex PCR assay. Not all clones reach the TCRdb copy of this immuneACCESS table, which keeps in-frame sequences only. Checked studies attribute under half of the gap to unresolved V genes and leave the rest unexplained. The sample table holds approximately 100,000 clones, of which 85% to 95% were seen once. 5% to 6% of the sample comes from the top ten. Sequenced material: peripheral blood. These receptor sequences come from a man aged 45 to 65 with active COVID-19.

The rearrangement joins TRBV20-1 to TRBJ1-5; D may be TRBD1 (5 bases). Per germline, CDR1 DFQATT and CDR2 SNEGSKA (reference sequence). Trimming took 3 bases from V and 3 from J, leaving 15 bases between them. The CDR3 has 15 amino acids. The CDR3 DNA follows: TGCAGTGCTAGTCCCGGGGAGGGGTTCAATCAGCCCCAGCATTTT. It is translated as CSASPGEGFNQPQHF.

V usage is TRBV28 and J usage is TRBJ2-1, with D perhaps TRBD1 (6 bases). V dropped 6 bases and J dropped 4 bases, with 13 bases sitting between them. Germline CDR1 reads MDHEN; CDR2 reads SYDVKM. The CDR3 length is 14 residues. The chain's CDR3 is CASSPGTRYNEQFF. CDR3 sequence (DNA): TGTGCCAGCAGCCCCGGGACAAGATACAATGAGCAGTTCTTC. The full variable domain, with the rest looked up from reference TRBV28 and TRBJ2-1, is DVKVTQSSRYLVKRTGEKVFLECVQDMDHENMFWYRQDPGLGLRLIYFSYDVKMKEKGDIPEGYSVSREKKERFSLILESASTNQTSMYLCASSPGTRYNEQFFGPGTRLTVL.

The V and J genes are TRBV7-9 and TRBJ2-2, with TRBD1 identical over 7 bases. This CDR3 spans 14 amino acids. V was clipped by 5 bases and J by 6 bases; unmatched bases: 6. Germline CDR1 SEHNR, CDR2 FQNEAQ (reference sequence). CDR3 residues: CASSQDRPSGELFF. The DNA of the CDR3 is TGTGCCAGCAGCCAGGACAGGCCCTCCGGGGAGCTGTTTTTT.

This rearrangement joins TRBV7-8 to TRBJ2-7; 9 positions match TRBD1. Unmatched junction bases numbered 2, after V lost 0 bases and J lost 2 bases. CDR1 and CDR2 (germline): SGHVS, FQNEAQ. The CDR3 has 15 residues. The CDR3 protein is CASSLARQGAYEQYF. CDR3 bases: TGTGCCAGCAGCTTAGCCCGACAGGGGGCCTACGAGCAGTACTTC. Full variable domain (rest looked up from reference TRBV7-8 and TRBJ2-7): GAGVSQSPRYKVAKRGQDVALRCDPISGHVSLFWYQQALGQGPEFLTYFQNEAQLDKSGLPSDRFFAERPEGSVSTLKIQRTQQEDSAVYLCASSLARQGAYEQYFGPGTRLTVT.

The chain employs TRBV9 and TRBJ2-1; D perhaps matches TRBD1 (7 bases). Trimming stripped 0 bases from V and 4 bases from J, with 14 bases between. The germline CDR1 and CDR2 sequences are SGDLS and YYNGEE. There are 16 residues in the CDR3. The CDR3 here is CASSVEAGGSYNEQFF. CDR3 DNA: TGTGCCAGCAGCGTAGAAGCAGGGGGGTCGTACAATGAGCAGTTCTTC.

The gene calls are TRBV28 and TRBJ1-3; 9 nucleotides match TRBD1. V lost 7 bases, J lost 6 bases, and 10 bases stayed unmatched. This CDR3 is 15 amino acids long. CDR1 MDHEN and CDR2 SYDVKM come from the germline V gene. CDR3: CASTAGTGNLNTIYF. The CDR3 nucleotides are TGTGCCAGCACCGCCGGGACAGGGAATTTAAACACCATATATTTT. Looking up the rest from reference TRBV28 and TRBJ1-3 gives the full variable domain: DVKVTQSSRYLVKRTGEKVFLECVQDMDHENMFWYRQDPGLGLRLIYFSYDVKMKEKGDIPEGYSVSREKKERFSLILESASTNQTSMYLCASTAGTGNLNTIYFGEGSWLTVV.

This chain joins TRBV6-5 and TRBJ1-3; 7 bases agree with TRBD1. The CDR3 loop spans 14 amino acids. V shed 11 bases and J 1 base; nucleotides not matched to a gene: 8. Germline CDR1 is MNHEY and CDR2 is SVGAGI. The CDR3 here is CAARKGASGNTIYF. In nucleotides, the CDR3 is TGTGCCGCCAGAAAGGGGGCGTCTGGAAACACCATATATTTT.

The chain is built from TRBV4-1 and TRBJ1-6; 8 bases map to TRBD1. Per the germline V gene, CDR1 is MGHRA and CDR2 is YSYEKL. V shed 1 base, J shed 10 bases, and the junction held 15 bases outside the gene matches. The CDR3 has 18 amino acids. The CDR3 nucleotides are TGCGCCAGCAGCCAAGGCCGAGGCGTAGTAGGGACAGGATCACCCCTCCACTTT. Amino acid sequence: CASSQGRGVVGTGSPLHF.

This clone was observed a single time. The gene calls are TRBV5-1 and TRBJ2-5; 10 nucleotides line up with TRBD2. The end of the DNA fits TRBJ2-7 better, so the J call may be wrong. Germline CDR1 and CDR2: SGHRS and YFSETQ. The CDR3 totals 18 residues. The CDR3 DNA reads as TGCGCCAGCAGCTTGAGGGCTAGCGGGAGTATTGTCTCCTACGAGCAGTACTTC. Protein: CASSLRASGSIVSYEQYF.

The table lists this clone with a few counts. The genes are TRBV19 and TRBJ1-5; no definite D call. The CDR3 has 10 amino acids. Trimming cost V 8 bases and J 11 bases, with 10 bases left between them. Germline V gene data show CDR1 as LNHDA and CDR2 as SQIVND (reference sequence). As DNA, the CDR3 is TGTGCCAGTCTAGGCGTGACCCAGCATTTT. This translates into CASLGVTQHF. The variable domain in full, with the rest retrieved from reference TRBV19 and TRBJ1-5, is DGGITQSPKYLFRKEGQNVTLSCEQNLNHDAMYWYRQDPGQGLRLIYYSQIVNDFQKGDIAEGYSVSREKKESFPLTVTSAQKNPTAFYLCASLGVTQHFGDGTRLSIL.